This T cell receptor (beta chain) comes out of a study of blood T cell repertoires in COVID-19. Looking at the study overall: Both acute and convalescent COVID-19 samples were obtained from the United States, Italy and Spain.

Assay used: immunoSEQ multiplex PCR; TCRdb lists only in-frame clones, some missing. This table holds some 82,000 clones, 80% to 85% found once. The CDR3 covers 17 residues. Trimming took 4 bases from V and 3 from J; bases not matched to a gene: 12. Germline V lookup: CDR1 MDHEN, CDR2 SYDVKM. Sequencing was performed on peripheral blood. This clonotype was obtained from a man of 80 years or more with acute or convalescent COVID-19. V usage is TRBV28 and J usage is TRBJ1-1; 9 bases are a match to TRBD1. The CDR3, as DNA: TGTGCCAGCAGTTCAACCGGGACAGGGATATATGACACTGAAGCTTTCTTT. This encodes CASSSTGTGIYDTEAFF.